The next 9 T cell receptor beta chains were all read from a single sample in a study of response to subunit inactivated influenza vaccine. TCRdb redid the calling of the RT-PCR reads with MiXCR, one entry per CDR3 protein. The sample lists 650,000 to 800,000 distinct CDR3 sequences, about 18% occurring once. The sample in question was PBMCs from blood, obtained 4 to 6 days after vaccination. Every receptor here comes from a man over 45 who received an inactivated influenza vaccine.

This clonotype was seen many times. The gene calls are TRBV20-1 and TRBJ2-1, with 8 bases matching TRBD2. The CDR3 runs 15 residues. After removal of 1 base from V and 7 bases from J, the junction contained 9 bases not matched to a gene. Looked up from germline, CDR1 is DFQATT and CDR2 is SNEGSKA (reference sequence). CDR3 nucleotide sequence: TGCAGTGCTAGAGGGCCGAGCGGGGGAGTGAATGAGCAGTTCTTC. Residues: CSARGPSGGVNEQFF.

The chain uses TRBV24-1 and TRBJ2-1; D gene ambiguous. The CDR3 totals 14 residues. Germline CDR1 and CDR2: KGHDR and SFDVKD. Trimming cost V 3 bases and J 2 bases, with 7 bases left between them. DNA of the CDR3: TGTGCCACCAGTGATGGTGGTCCCTACAATGAGCAGTTCTTC. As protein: CATSDGGPYNEQFF.

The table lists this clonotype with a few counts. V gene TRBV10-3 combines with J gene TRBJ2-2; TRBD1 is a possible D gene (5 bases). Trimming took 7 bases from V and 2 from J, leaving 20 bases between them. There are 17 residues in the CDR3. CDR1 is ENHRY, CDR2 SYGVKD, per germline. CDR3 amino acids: CAITPTGGVTNTGELFF. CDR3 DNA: TGTGCCATCACCCCCACAGGTGGAGTCACCAACACCGGGGAGCTGTTTTTT.

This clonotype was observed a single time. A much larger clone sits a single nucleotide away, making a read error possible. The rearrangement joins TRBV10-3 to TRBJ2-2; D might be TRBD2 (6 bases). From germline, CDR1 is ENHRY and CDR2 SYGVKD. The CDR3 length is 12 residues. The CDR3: CAISGTTEELFF. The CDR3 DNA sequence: TGTGCCATCAGTGGGACTACCGAGGAGCTGTTTTTT.

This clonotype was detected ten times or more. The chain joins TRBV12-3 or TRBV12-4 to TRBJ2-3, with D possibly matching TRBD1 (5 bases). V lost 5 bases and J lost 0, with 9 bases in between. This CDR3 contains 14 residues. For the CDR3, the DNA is TGTGCCAGCAGTAGGGGAATTAGCACAGATACGCAGTATTTT. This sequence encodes CASSRGISTDTQYF.

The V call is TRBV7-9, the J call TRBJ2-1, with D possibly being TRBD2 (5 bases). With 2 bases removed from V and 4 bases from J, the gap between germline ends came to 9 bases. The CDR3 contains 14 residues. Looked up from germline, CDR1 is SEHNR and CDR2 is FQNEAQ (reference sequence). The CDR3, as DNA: TGTGCCAGCAGCTTAAATCCGGGATACAATGAGCAGTTCTTC. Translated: CASSLNPGYNEQFF.

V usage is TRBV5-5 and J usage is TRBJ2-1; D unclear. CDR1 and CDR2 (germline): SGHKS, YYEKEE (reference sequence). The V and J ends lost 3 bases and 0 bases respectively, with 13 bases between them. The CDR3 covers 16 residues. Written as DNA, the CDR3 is TGTGCCAGCAGCTCCGGACCGATAAGCTCCTACAATGAGCAGTTCTTC. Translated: CASSSGPISSYNEQFF.

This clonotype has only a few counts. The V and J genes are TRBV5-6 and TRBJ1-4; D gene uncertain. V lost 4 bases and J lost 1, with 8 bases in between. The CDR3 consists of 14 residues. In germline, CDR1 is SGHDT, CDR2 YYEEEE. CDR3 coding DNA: TGTGCCAGCAGCCAGGCCGGAACTAATGAAAAACTGTTTTTT. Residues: CASSQAGTNEKLFF.

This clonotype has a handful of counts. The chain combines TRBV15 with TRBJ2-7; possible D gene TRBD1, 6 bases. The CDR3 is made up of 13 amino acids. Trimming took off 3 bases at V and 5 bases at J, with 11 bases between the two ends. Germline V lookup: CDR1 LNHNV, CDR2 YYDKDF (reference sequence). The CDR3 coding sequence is TGTGCCACCAGCAGTCACAGGGTCCACGAGCAGTACTTC. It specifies CATSSHRVHEQYF.